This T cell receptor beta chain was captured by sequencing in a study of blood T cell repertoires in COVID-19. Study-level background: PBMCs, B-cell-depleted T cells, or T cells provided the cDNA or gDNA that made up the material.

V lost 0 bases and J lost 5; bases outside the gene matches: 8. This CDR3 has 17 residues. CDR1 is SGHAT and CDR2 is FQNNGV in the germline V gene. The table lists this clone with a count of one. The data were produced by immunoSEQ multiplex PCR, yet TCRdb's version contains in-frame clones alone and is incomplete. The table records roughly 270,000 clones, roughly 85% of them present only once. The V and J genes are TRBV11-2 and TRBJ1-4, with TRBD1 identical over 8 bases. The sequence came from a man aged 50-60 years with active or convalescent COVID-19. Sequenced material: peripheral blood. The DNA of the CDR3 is TGTGCCAGCAGCTTAGAGGATGGACAGGGCTGGAATGAAAAACTGTTTTTT. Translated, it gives CASSLEDGQGWNEKLFF.